A single sample gave rise to the 22 T cell receptor beta chains below, sequenced in a study of blood T cell repertoires in COVID-19. Method: immunoSEQ multiplex PCR; TCRdb's copy keeps in-frame clones and lacks some. The sample includes roughly 160,000 clones, about 85% seen only once; the top ten take 1.1%. Material for sequencing was peripheral blood. Receptor source: a man in his forties with acute or convalescent COVID-19.

CDR3 sequence (DNA): TGTGCCAGCTCACGTCGGCAGGGGGCCCAAAACACTGAAGCTTTCTTT. Translating it yields CASSRRQGAQNTEAFF. The genes are TRBV18 and TRBJ1-1, with 8 bases identical to TRBD1. Germline assignment: CDR1 KGHSH and CDR2 LQKENI. Germline trimming cut 4 bases from V and 2 bases from J; bases unmatched to any gene: 9. CDR3 length: 16 amino acids.

CDR3 nucleotides: TGTGCCTGGATGACAGGGGCGGTCACCGGGGAGCTGTTTTTT. Protein sequence: CAWMTGAVTGELFF. The chain couples TRBV30 to TRBJ2-2, with TRBD1 matching over 8 bases. The length of the CDR3 is 14 residues. Germline CDR1 GTSNPN, CDR2 SVGIG (reference sequence). V shed 4 bases and J 4 bases; nucleotides not matched to a gene: 5. Using reference TRBV30 and TRBJ2-2 for the parts outside the CDR3, the full variable domain is SQTIHQWPATLVQPVGSPLSLECTVEGTSNPNLYWYRQAAGRGLQLLFYSVGIGQISSEVPQNLSASRPQDRQFILSSKKLLLSDSGFYLCAWMTGAVTGELFFGEGSRLTVL.

The chain carries TRBV14 and TRBJ1-1; tentative D call: TRBD1 (6 bases). Trimming stripped 0 bases from V and 5 bases from J, with 19 bases between. The CDR3 has 17 amino acids. Germline-derived CDR1 and CDR2 are SGHDN and FVKESK. CDR3 bases: TGTGCCAGCAGCCAAGATTCTCTTTACAGGGTTGGGACTGAAGCTTTCTTT. It codes for CASSQDSLYRVGTEAFF.

The V gene is TRBV7-9, the J gene TRBJ2-2; D not certain. The CDR3 spans 14 residues. Between the trimmed V and J ends, which lost 3 bases and 3 bases, there was a span of 8 bases. Per the germline V gene, CDR1 is SEHNR and CDR2 is FQNEAQ (reference sequence). In nucleotides, the CDR3 is TGTGCCAGCAGCTTGGGCTACCACACCGGGGAGCTGTTTTTT. It encodes CASSLGYHTGELFF.

In its sample, this clone was seen once. This chain uses TRBV7-9 with TRBJ1-6, with 8 bases matching TRBD1. CDR1 SEHNR and CDR2 FQNEAQ come from the germline V gene (reference sequence). This CDR3 is built from 19 residues. The V and J ends lost 5 bases and 0 bases, in that order; junction bases with no gene match: 12. CDR3 region: CASSPLMDRASSYNSPLHF. DNA of the CDR3: TGTGCCAGCAGCCCGCTCATGGACAGGGCAAGCTCCTATAATTCACCCCTCCACTTT.

The V and J genes are TRBV5-4 and TRBJ1-2, with D possibly matching TRBD1 (6 bases). Germline values: CDR1 SGHNT, CDR2 YYREEE (reference sequence). This CDR3 is built from 15 residues. Trimming left V 0 bases short and J 8 bases short, with 17 bases between. CDR3 loop: CASSLGTEALWGYTF. The CDR3 coding sequence is TGTGCCAGCAGCTTGGGGACAGAGGCACTTTGGGGCTACACCTTC.

J is TRBJ1-6 and V is TRBV7-9; D gene ambiguous. Trimming stripped 4 bases from V and 7 bases from J, with 8 bases between. The germline V gene has CDR1 SEHNR and CDR2 FQNEAQ (reference sequence). The CDR3 extends over 13 amino acids. The CDR3 DNA reads as TGTGCCAGCAGCTCGTCTTTAAATTCACCCCTCCACTTT. It is translated as CASSSSLNSPLHF.

The chain joins TRBV6-6 to TRBJ1-4, with D tentatively TRBD1 (5 bases). V gave up 1 base and J gave up 4 bases, with 13 bases separating them. Germline CDR1 and CDR2: MNHNY and SVGAGI (reference sequence). This CDR3 has 16 residues. The CDR3 loop is CASSYFAGDVNEKLFF. As DNA, the CDR3 is TGTGCCAGCAGTTACTTCGCGGGGGACGTTAATGAAAAACTGTTTTTT.

This sequence joins TRBV30 and TRBJ2-7; a possible D gene is TRBD1 (6 bases). Deletions cut 5 bases from V and 4 bases from J, with 9 bases between. The CDR3 is 11 amino acids. Germline values: CDR1 GTSNPN, CDR2 SVGIG (reference sequence). The CDR3 DNA is TGTGCCTGGGAAGGGGGATACGAGCAGTACTTC. Translated: CAWEGGYEQYF.

The chain combines TRBV27 with TRBJ1-2; 10 nucleotides line up with TRBD1. The CDR3 runs to 16 residues. Losses at the gene ends were 3 bases for V and 2 bases for J; bases not matched to a gene: 6. CDR1 and CDR2 (germline): MNHEY, SMNVEV (reference sequence). CDR3 in amino acids: CASSFHDRGQNYGYTF. DNA for the CDR3: TGTGCCAGCAGTTTCCACGACAGGGGGCAAAACTATGGCTACACCTTC.

This clone was detected only once. The chain combines TRBV28 with TRBJ1-5, with 8 bases matching TRBD1. The V and J ends lost 5 bases and 0 bases, in that order; junction bases with no gene match: 6. This CDR3 comprises 16 residues. Germline CDR1 is MDHEN and CDR2 is SYDVKM. CDR3 sequence: CASSTGTGHSNQPQHF. The CDR3 DNA is TGTGCCAGCAGTACAGGGACAGGACATAGCAATCAGCCCCAGCATTTT.

CDR3 sequence: CASSSLSGPSGNTIYF. CDR3 nucleotides: TGTGCCAGCAGCTCCCTAAGTGGGCCCTCTGGAAACACCATATATTTT. The J gene is TRBJ1-3, the V gene TRBV5-5; D is ambiguous. This CDR3 has 16 residues. The germline V gene encodes CDR1 SGHKS and CDR2 YYEKEE (reference sequence). V lost 3 bases to trimming and J lost 0 bases, with 13 bases between them. The full variable domain, in which reference TRBV5-5 and TRBJ1-3 provide the parts outside the CDR3, is DAGVTQSPTHLIKTRGQQVTLRCSPISGHKSVSWYQQVLGQGPQFIFQYYEKEERGRGNFPDRFSARQFPNYSSELNVNALLLGDSALYLCASSSLSGPSGNTIYFGEGSWLTVV.

The chain is built from TRBV20-1 and TRBJ1-3; the D is unclear. V was clipped by 6 bases and J by 4 bases, with 7 bases between them. The CDR3 is 11 amino acids. CDR1 and CDR2 (germline): DFQATT, SNEGSKA (reference sequence). The DNA of the CDR3 is TGCAGTGCCCCCGGGGGAAACACCATATATTTT. Protein: CSAPGGNTIYF.

The V gene is TRBV2, the J gene TRBJ1-2; no reliable D call. This CDR3 is built from 13 residues. V was shortened by 6 bases and J by 4 bases, with 12 bases between the two germline ends. Germline assignment: CDR1 SNHLY and CDR2 FYNNEI. In DNA form, the CDR3 reads TGTGCCAGCAGGCCACAGTTTACCTATGGCTACACCTTC. Its protein product is CASRPQFTYGYTF.

In this sample, this clone turned up a few times. The J gene is TRBJ1-1, the V gene TRBV7-7; D unclear. Germline V gene lookup returns CDR1 SSHAT and CDR2 FNYEAQ (reference sequence). Trimming removed 0 bases at V and 4 bases at J, with 6 bases between. This CDR3 is 13 amino acids long. CDR3 amino acids: CASSLAVSTEAFF. CDR3 nucleotide sequence: TGTGCCAGCAGCTTAGCCGTCAGCACTGAAGCTTTCTTT.

This chain joins TRBV6-1 and TRBJ1-1, with D unresolved. V was clipped by 2 bases and J by 6 bases, with 7 bases between them. There are 12 residues in the CDR3. CDR1 MNHNS and CDR2 SASEGT come from the germline V gene. The CDR3, as DNA: TGTGCCAGCAGTGAAAAGAGGGCTGAAGCTTTCTTT. Translated, it gives CASSEKRAEAFF.

This clone came up once. This chain uses TRBV5-1 with TRBJ1-2; D is possibly TRBD1 (5 bases). Germline V gives CDR1 SGHRS, CDR2 YFSETQ. Trimming stripped 3 bases from V and 5 bases from J, with 23 bases between. There are 17 residues in the CDR3. CDR3 nucleotides: TGCGCCAGCAGCTCGACCACAGGTTCCCCAATAATATATGGCTACACCTTC. It specifies CASSSTTGSPIIYGYTF.

The chain links TRBV5-1 to TRBJ1-4; 7 nucleotides line up with TRBD1. The CDR3 loop spans 16 amino acids. Germline CDR1 SGHRS, CDR2 YFSETQ. V shed 4 bases, J shed 2 bases, and the junction held 8 bases outside the gene matches. The CDR3 region is CASSRNLRGTNEKLFF. The CDR3 nucleotides are TGCGCCAGCAGCCGAAACCTCAGGGGGACTAATGAAAAACTGTTTTTT.

This clone was recorded a few times. The J gene is TRBJ1-6, the V gene TRBV7-9; D not certain. This CDR3 contains 14 residues. Trimming took off 5 bases at V and 0 bases at J, with 5 bases between the two ends. Germline V CDR1 and CDR2: SEHNR, FQNEAQ (reference sequence). The CDR3 coding sequence is TGTGCCAGCAGCGGCAGCTCCTATAATTCACCCCTCCACTTT. This encodes CASSGSSYNSPLHF.

In this sample, this clone turned up once. The V and J genes are TRBV10-3 and TRBJ2-1; maybe TRBD2 (6 bases). The V end lost 3 bases, the J end lost 13 bases, and 13 bases lay between the germline ends. The germline V gene has CDR1 ENHRY and CDR2 SYGVKD. This CDR3 contains 12 residues. The CDR3 DNA reads TGTGCCATCAGTGAAGTTGAGGGGACTCAGTTCTTC. Its protein is CAISEVEGTQFF.

The rearrangement joins TRBV14 to TRBJ1-2, with D unclear. Per germline, CDR1 SGHDN and CDR2 FVKESK. Trimming shortened V by 0 bases and J by 5 bases, and 16 bases separated the two germline ends. The CDR3 has 16 residues. CDR3 in amino acids: CASSQDPATASYGYTF. CDR3 nucleotides: TGTGCCAGCAGCCAAGATCCGGCTACAGCTTCTTATGGCTACACCTTC.

This clone was counted only a few times. The J gene is TRBJ1-1, the V gene TRBV12-3 or TRBV12-4; D is possibly TRBD1 (5 bases). The V end was cut by 8 bases, the J end by 1 base, with 11 bases between. This CDR3 is 13 amino acids long. CDR3: CASVQDQNTEAFF. CDR3 nucleotide sequence: TGTGCCAGCGTACAGGACCAGAACACTGAAGCTTTCTTT.